The 14 T cell receptor beta chains below all came from one sample that was sequenced in a study of blood T cell repertoires in COVID-19. Repertoires were generated with immunoSEQ multiplex PCR, while TCRdb's copy carries only in-frame clones and drops some. The table has 23,000 or so clones, approximately 88% seen once. The sample was peripheral blood. These receptors were obtained from a man aged 40-49 years with acute or convalescent COVID-19.

Points on this clone: The sample has other DNA sequences that encode this CDR3 too. The V gene is TRBV6-5, the J gene TRBJ1-4, with TRBD1 as a possible D gene (6 bases). V gave up 2 bases and J gave up 3 bases, with 10 bases separating them. Germline V CDR1 and CDR2: MNHEY, SVGAGI. This CDR3 is built from 15 residues. Here the CDR3 reads CASSYAGQPNEKLFF. CDR3 DNA sequence: TGTGCCAGCAGTTACGCCGGACAGCCTAATGAAAAACTGTTTTTT.

The rearrangement joins TRBV19 to TRBJ2-1; 10 nucleotides match TRBD2. CDR1 LNHDA and CDR2 SQIVND come from the germline V gene (reference sequence). The CDR3 totals 18 residues. Germline trimming cut 5 bases from V and 6 bases from J; bases unmatched to any gene: 16. The chain's CDR3 is CASSLPPALAGVSNEQFF. The CDR3 region has the DNA TGTGCCAGTAGTCTCCCCCCCGCGCTAGCGGGAGTGTCCAATGAGCAGTTCTTC.

The chain employs TRBV21-1 and TRBJ1-1; the listed D gene, TRBD1, was not tested against the DNA. TRBV21-1 is noted as a pseudogene. CDR3 length equals 15 residues. This CDR3 is CASSVKEGAYTEAFF. The DNA for the CDR3 is TGTGCCAGCAGCGTGAAAGAGGGGGCTTACACTGAAGCTTTCTTT.

V and J are TRBV19 and TRBJ1-5, with D perhaps matching TRBD1 (6 bases). Germline V gives CDR1 LNHDA, CDR2 SQIVND (reference sequence). The length of the CDR3 is 16 residues. V lost 5 bases and J lost 0, with 14 bases in between. The CDR3 bases are TGTGCCAGTAGTGTGACAGGAACCCGTAGCAATCAGCCCCAGCATTTT. This translates into CASSVTGTRSNQPQHF.

The gene calls are TRBV19 and TRBJ1-5; TRBD1 matches 10 bases. The germline V gene has CDR1 LNHDA and CDR2 SQIVND (reference sequence). The CDR3 is 15 amino acids. With 3 bases clipped from V and 6 bases from J, the junction kept 5 bases outside the gene matches. The CDR3 here is CASSIGTGAAQPQHF. Here the CDR3 DNA reads TGTGCCAGTAGTATCGGGACAGGGGCCGCTCAGCCCCAGCATTTT.

In DNA form, the CDR3 reads TGTGCCTGGGTTCGCAGGGCCCACGAGCAGTACTTC. This gives the protein CAWVRRAHEQYF. The V call is TRBV30, the J call TRBJ2-7, with a possible D match to TRBD1 (5 bases). V was shortened by 5 bases and J by 5 bases, with 13 bases between the two germline ends. Germline CDR1 is GTSNPN and CDR2 is SVGIG (reference sequence). This CDR3 is 12 amino acids long. Filled out from reference TRBV30 and TRBJ2-7, the complete variable domain reads SQTIHQWPATLVQPVGSPLSLECTVEGTSNPNLYWYRQAAGRGLQLLFYSVGIGQISSEVPQNLSASRPQDRQFILSSKKLLLSDSGFYLCAWVRRAHEQYFGPGTRLTVT.

V and J are TRBV11-2 and TRBJ1-4; TRBD1 aligns across 9 bases. Germline loops: CDR1 SGHAT, CDR2 FQNNGV. The CDR3 extends over 15 amino acids. V gave up 3 bases and J gave up 6 bases; unmatched junction bases: 5. The CDR3 protein is CASSFGTGIDEKLFF. For the CDR3, the DNA is TGTGCCAGCAGCTTCGGGACAGGGATAGATGAAAAACTGTTTTTT.

The chain employs TRBV6-5 and TRBJ2-2, with D hard to call. Germline assignment: CDR1 MNHEY and CDR2 SVGAGI. V lost 6 bases to trimming and J lost 0 bases, with 8 bases between them. This CDR3 contains 14 residues. The CDR3 region has the DNA TGTGCCAGCAGATCCGCTACGAACACCGGGGAGCTGTTTTTT. This encodes CASRSATNTGELFF.

This clone was detected once. This chain links TRBV5-6 with TRBJ2-1; no reliable D call. This CDR3 spans 13 amino acids. With 1 base removed from V and 8 bases from J, the gap between germline ends came to 10 bases. Per the germline V gene, CDR1 is SGHDT and CDR2 is YYEEEE. CDR3 in amino acids: CASSLFLADEQFF. The CDR3 DNA sequence: TGTGCCAGCAGCTTGTTTTTGGCGGATGAGCAGTTCTTC.

The V call is TRBV6-5, the J call TRBJ1-1; 7 bases map to TRBD1. V lost 5 bases and J lost 5; bases outside the gene matches: 5. The CDR3 is 13 residues long. Germline assignment: CDR1 MNHEY and CDR2 SVGAGI. CDR3: CASSRQGVTEAFF. As DNA, the CDR3 is TGTGCCAGCAGTCGGCAGGGGGTAACTGAAGCTTTCTTT.

This chain joins TRBV30 and TRBJ1-6; TRBD1 matches 9 bases. This CDR3 contains 13 residues. V was clipped by 2 bases and J by 7 bases; unmatched bases: 0. CDR1 is GTSNPN, CDR2 SVGIG, per germline (reference sequence). This CDR3 is CAWSTGGNSPLHF. CDR3 bases: TGTGCCTGGAGTACAGGGGGCAATTCACCCCTCCACTTT.

The chain employs TRBV3-1 (or the pseudogene TRBV3-2) and TRBJ2-5; D is possibly TRBD1 (6 bases). The CDR3 is made up of 15 amino acids. Germline CDR1 and CDR2: LGHDT and YNNKEL (reference sequence). V lost 3 bases, J lost 1 base, and 12 bases lay in between. CDR3 sequence reads: CASSHPGTIQETQYF. The CDR3 DNA is TGTGCCAGCAGCCATCCCGGGACAATCCAAGAGACCCAGTACTTC.

The rearrangement links TRBV24-1 to TRBJ2-5, with 7 positions matching TRBD1. The ends lost 5 bases at V and 2 bases at J; junction bases unmatched: 4. Germline V lookup: CDR1 KGHDR, CDR2 SFDVKD. The CDR3 length is 14 residues. CDR3: CATSVPGQQETQYF. The CDR3 DNA is TGTGCCACCAGTGTCCCGGGACAGCAAGAGACCCAGTACTTC.

The V call is TRBV6-5, the J call TRBJ1-6; no clear D gene. Trimming left V 2 bases short and J 5 bases short, with 10 bases between. CDR1 is MNHEY, CDR2 SVGAGI, per germline. This CDR3 spans 15 amino acids. The CDR3: CASSYNGGNNSPLHF. CDR3 in DNA: TGTGCCAGCAGTTACAATGGAGGGAATAATTCACCCCTCCACTTT.